Here is one T cell receptor beta chain with its context. In TCRdb, the 5' RACE reads were re-called with MiXCR into one record per CDR3 protein. The table has hundreds of thousands of distinct CDR3 sequences, 10% to 15% seen once. This entry belongs to a study of T cells after yellow fever vaccination. There are 16 residues in the CDR3. The material sequenced was PBMCs, taken on the day of the yellow fever booster vaccination. The clonotype comes from a man in his thirties or forties who received the YFV17D yellow fever vaccine. The chain has TRBV21-1 and TRBJ2-7; TRBD2 is the table's D call and was not checked against the DNA. TRBV21-1 is assigned pseudogene status. The CDR3 DNA reads TGTGCCAGCAGCACGACGGGACTAGTAAGCTCCTACGAGCAGTACTTC. Its translation is CASSTTGLVSSYEQYF.